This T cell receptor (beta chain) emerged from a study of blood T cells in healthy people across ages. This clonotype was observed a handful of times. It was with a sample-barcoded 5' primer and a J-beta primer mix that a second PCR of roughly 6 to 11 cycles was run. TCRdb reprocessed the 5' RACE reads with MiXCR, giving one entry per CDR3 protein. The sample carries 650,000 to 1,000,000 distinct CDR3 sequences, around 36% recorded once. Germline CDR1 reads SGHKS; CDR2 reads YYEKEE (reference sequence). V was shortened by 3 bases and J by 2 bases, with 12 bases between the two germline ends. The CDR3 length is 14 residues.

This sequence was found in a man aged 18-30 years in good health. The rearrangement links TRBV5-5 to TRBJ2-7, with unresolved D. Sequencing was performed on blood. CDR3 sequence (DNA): TGTGCCAGCAGCTCCGGGTCTGGGGCCTACGAGCAGTACTTC. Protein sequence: CASSSGSGAYEQYF.